The entry below gives a single T cell receptor beta chain sequence along with its context. The target antigen is unknown. Germline V gene data show CDR1 as MNHEY and CDR2 as SMNVEV (reference sequence). The CDR3 length is 15 residues. V dropped 3 bases and J dropped 0 bases, with 10 bases sitting between them. Treatment was busulfan-fludarabine conditioning, a marrow graft, and cyclophosphamide on days +3 and +4. These data come from a study of T cells after posttransplantation cyclophosphamide. Study-wide points: Donor-recipient repertoire similarity was low at 1-2 months, rising over year one. Recipient CMV seropositivity and CMV reactivation strongly tracked TRB clonality. Skin or GI-infiltrating T cells shared few TRB sequences with blood.

Using immunoSEQ multiplex PCR, the repertoire was profiled, and TCRdb retains in-frame clones only, with some absent. The sample has 5,500 to 6,500 clones; 70% to 85% are singletons. The rearrangement joins TRBV27 to TRBJ2-3; D gene unclear. This sample comprised CD8+ T cells sorted from PBMCs, obtained less than 1,500 days after allogeneic stem cell transplant with posttransplant cyclophosphamide. The clonotype originates from a female patient aged 50 to 65 who received an allogeneic stem cell transplant from a related donor, was CMV-positive, and had no GVHD. Among the T cells, some may be from the graft donor. In nucleotides, the CDR3 is TGTGCCAGCAGTTTTGGTATTACTAGCACAGATACGCAGTATTTT. Translating it yields CASSFGITSTDTQYF.